Following are 2 T cell receptor beta chains from one sample sequenced in a study of blood T cell repertoires in COVID-19. Sequencing was performed with immunoSEQ multiplex PCR; in TCRdb, only in-frame clones are kept and a portion is missing. This repertoire shows about 120,000 clones, 84% found once; its top ten account for 3% to 4.5%. The material sequenced was PBMCs or T cells enriched from blood (not recorded which). The receptor source for this set is a woman aged 25 to 39 who had recovered from COVID-19.

The CDR3 region is CASSIVRGVHEQYF. In DNA, the CDR3 is TGTGCCAGTAGTATCGTCAGGGGGGTCCACGAGCAGTACTTC. The rearrangement uses TRBV19 and TRBJ2-7, with a weak D call TRBD1 (7 bases). The V end lost 3 bases, the J end lost 5 bases, and 14 bases lay between the germline ends. Per the germline V gene, CDR1 is LNHDA and CDR2 is SQIVND (reference sequence). The CDR3 consists of 14 residues.

CDR3 in amino acids: CASSLGRPRDYKETQYF. DNA for the CDR3: TGCGCCAGCAGCTTGGGGCGGCCCCGGGACTATAAAGAGACCCAGTACTTC. The V call is TRBV5-1, the J call TRBJ2-5, with 7 bases lining up with TRBD2. This CDR3 is built from 17 residues. V dropped 0 bases and J dropped 3; count of bases not matched to a gene: 11. Per germline, CDR1 SGHRS and CDR2 YFSETQ.